This TCR beta chain was captured in a study of response to subunit inactivated influenza vaccine. On this clonotype: Its target is not known.

TCRdb redid the calling of the RT-PCR reads with MiXCR, one entry per CDR3 protein. The data contain roughly 670,000 distinct CDR3 sequences, about 14% of them seen just once; the ten biggest clones take up less than 9%. Whole-study results and caveats: New T cells are recruited in small numbers by each seasonal influenza vaccination, according to the authors' suggestion.

CDR1 is KGHSH, CDR2 LQKENI, per germline. Trimming removed 3 bases from V and 1 base from J, with 13 bases in between. The CDR3 extends over 16 amino acids. This sequence originates from a man in his fifties or sixties who received an inactivated influenza vaccine. The chain recombines TRBV18 with TRBJ1-3; D not resolved. This specimen consisted of PBMCs from blood, obtained about 14 days before vaccination. The CDR3 here is CASSPMGSKSGNTIYF. The CDR3 DNA reads TGTGCCAGCTCACCGATGGGATCTAAGTCTGGAAACACCATATATTTT.